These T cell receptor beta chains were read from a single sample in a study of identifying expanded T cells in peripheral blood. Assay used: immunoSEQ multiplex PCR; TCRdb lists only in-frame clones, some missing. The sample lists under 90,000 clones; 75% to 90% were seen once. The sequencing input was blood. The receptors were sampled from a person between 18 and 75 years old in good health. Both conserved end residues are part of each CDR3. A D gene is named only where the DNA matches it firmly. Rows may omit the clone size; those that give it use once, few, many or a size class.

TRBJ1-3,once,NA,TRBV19,CASKGTKQGSGNTIYF,TGTGCCAGTAAAGGGACTAAACAGGGTTCTGGAAACACCATATATTTT
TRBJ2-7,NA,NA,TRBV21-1,CASSRDRESPSPYEQYF,TGTGCCAGCAGCAGGGACAGGGAGTCTCCATCCCCCTACGAGCAGTACTTC
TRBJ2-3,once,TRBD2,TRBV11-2,CASSNIAGGSTDTQYF,TGTGCCAGCAGCAACATAGCGGGAGGGAGCACAGATACGCAGTATTTT
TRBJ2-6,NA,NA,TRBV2,CASSAGGPGANVLTF,TGTGCCAGCAGTGCTGGCGGGCCAGGGGCCAACGTCCTGACTTTC
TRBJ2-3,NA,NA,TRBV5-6,CASSRREVGTIFDTQYF,TGTGCCAGCAGCCGGAGGGAGGTCGGGACAATATTCGATACGCAGTATTTT
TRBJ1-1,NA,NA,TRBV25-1,CASSVSGITAFF,TGTGCCAGCAGTGTCTCAGGGATAACAGCTTTCTTT
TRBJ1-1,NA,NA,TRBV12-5,CASGSDTGSGYTEAFF,TGTGCTAGTGGTTCGGATACAGGGTCGGGGTACACTGAAGCTTTCTTT
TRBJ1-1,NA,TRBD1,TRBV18,CASSSTQGHTEAFF,TGTGCCAGCTCATCGACACAGGGGCACACTGAAGCTTTCTTT
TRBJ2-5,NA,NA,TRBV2,CASGPRETQYF,TGTGCCAGCGGCCCCAGGGAGACCCAGTACTTC
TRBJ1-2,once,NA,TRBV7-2,CASSNRDSAAGYTF,TGTGCCAGCAGCAACCGGGACTCCGCGGCTGGCTACACCTTC
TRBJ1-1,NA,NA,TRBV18,CASSAQGLPNTEAFF,TGTGCCAGCTCCGCCCAGGGGCTCCCGAACACTGAAGCTTTCTTT
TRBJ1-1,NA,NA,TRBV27,CASRLDRLNTEAFF,TGTGCCAGCAGGCTAGACAGATTGAACACTGAAGCTTTCTTT
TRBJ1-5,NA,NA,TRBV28,CASVGDSNQPQHF,TGTGCCAGCGTAGGGGATAGCAATCAGCCCCAGCATTTT
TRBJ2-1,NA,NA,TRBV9,CASSAGSGSYNEQFF,TGTGCCAGCAGCGCCGGTAGTGGGTCCTACAATGAGCAGTTCTTC
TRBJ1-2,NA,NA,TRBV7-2,CASSLKVAGSAGNYGYTF,TGTGCCAGCAGCTTAAAGGTCGCAGGATCGGCGGGAAACTATGGCTACACCTTC
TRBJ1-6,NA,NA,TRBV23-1,CASSPEGRTTNSPLHF,TGCGCCAGCAGTCCGGAGGGGCGTACGACTAATTCACCCCTCCACTTT
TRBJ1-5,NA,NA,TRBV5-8,CASSGTSNQPQHF,TGTGCCAGCAGTGGGACATCTAATCAGCCCCAGCATTTT
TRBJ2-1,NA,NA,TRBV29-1,CSYSGLTYNEQFF,TGCAGCTACTCAGGGTTAACCTACAATGAGCAGTTCTTC
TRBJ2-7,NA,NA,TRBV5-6,CASSFNERDDEQYF,TGTGCCAGCAGCTTTAACGAACGAGACGACGAGCAGTACTTC